The rows below give T cell receptor beta chains drawn from one sample of a study of monozygotic twins with cystic fibrosis. Some clones are missing from TCRdb's copy, which holds only in-frame ones; the method was immunoSEQ multiplex PCR. The sample records tens of thousands of clones, 90% to 97% being singletons. The specimen was blood. Every receptor here comes from a girl aged 2-10 years with cystic fibrosis. The CDR3 runs from the conserved cysteine through the conserved F or W.

V gene,CDR3 protein
TRBV27,CASSPGARTEAFF
TRBV11-2,CASSPTAIYGYTF
TRBV29-1,CSVDWVGLAGVGYNEQFF
TRBV19,CASSNAVAANTGELFF
TRBV7-9,CASSLWEAGPYNEQFF
TRBV11-1,CASSRDRGHRAFF
TRBV30,CAWSGNGISGDTQYF
TRBV4-1,CASSQDRGSFWPQHF
TRBV5-6,CASSLLGLNTGELFF
TRBV6-5,CASRTGSSLFNEQFF
TRBV5-4,CASSLPGLAGGQSEQYF
TRBV2,CASSERLISNQPQHF
TRBV7-9,CASSAAGANVLTF
TRBV5-1,CASSRRDRRNEQFF
TRBV6-1,CASSDGEGNQPQHF
TRBV7-9,CASSSLGEQYF
TRBV7-4,CASSYRQGGNEQFF
TRBV11-3,CASSTYRGTYEQYF
TRBV28,CASSLYHSGTGYNEQFF
TRBV5-8,CASSWGTRTDTQYF
TRBV9,CASSEIAGGVYNEQFF
TRBV19,CASSIGKTNTEAFF
TRBV2,CAPGASGRNEQFF
TRBV6-6,CASSYRRTGAVYEQYF
TRBV19,CASSIRLAGGPKAKNIQYF
TRBV7-9,CASSSGLAQSNEQFF
TRBV7-9,CASSQGAEQYF
TRBV9,CASSPVGPSTSGHGELFF
TRBV4-1,CASSQLSGNTGELFF
TRBV5-4,CASRFVQTRRESYGYTF
TRBV5-1,CASSVGQGAVYEQYF
TRBV9,CASSVAGTNTYEQYF
TRBV27,CASSSGGPSLF
TRBV23-1,CASSQKAGTTGIGEKLFF
TRBV2,CASSYKASAYNEQFF
TRBV11-3,CASSASRAGVAFF
TRBV19,CASSLQGGNTEAFF
TRBV30,CAWSVGGHTADTQYF
TRBV6-5,CASSSGGSTEAFF
TRBV9,CASSVSGGNSPLHF
TRBV30,CAWSRSGLLGNEQFF
TRBV18,CASSPNLDEKLFF
TRBV7-6,CASSHHRGEQYF
TRBV5-1,CASTPGPGGTDTQYF
TRBV6-5,CASSYSGTGGGYTF
TRBV19,CASSIRLAGAYNEQFF
TRBV25-1,CASSFLQPGGTDTQYF
TRBV5-1,CASSLGGSRPYEQYF
TRBV6-1,CASSGLGGVVNQPQHF
TRBV21-1,CASSNGRRGRTGSETQYF
TRBV7-9,CASSLNFGKWNTEAFF